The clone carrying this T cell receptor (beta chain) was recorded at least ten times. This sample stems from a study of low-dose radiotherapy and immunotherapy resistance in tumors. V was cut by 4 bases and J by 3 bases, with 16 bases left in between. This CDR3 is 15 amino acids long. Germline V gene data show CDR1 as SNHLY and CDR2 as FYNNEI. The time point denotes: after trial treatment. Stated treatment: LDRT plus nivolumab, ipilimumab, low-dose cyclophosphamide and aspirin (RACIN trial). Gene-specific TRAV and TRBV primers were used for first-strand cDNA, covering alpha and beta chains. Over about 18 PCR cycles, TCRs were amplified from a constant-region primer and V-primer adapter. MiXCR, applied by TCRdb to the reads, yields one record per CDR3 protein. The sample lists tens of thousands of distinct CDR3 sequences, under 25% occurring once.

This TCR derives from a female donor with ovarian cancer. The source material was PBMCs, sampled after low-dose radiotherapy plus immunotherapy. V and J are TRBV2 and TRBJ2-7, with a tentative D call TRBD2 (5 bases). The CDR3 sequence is CASSVRDEGFYEQYF. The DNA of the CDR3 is TGTGCCAGCAGTGTTCGGGATGAAGGTTTCTACGAGCAGTACTTC.